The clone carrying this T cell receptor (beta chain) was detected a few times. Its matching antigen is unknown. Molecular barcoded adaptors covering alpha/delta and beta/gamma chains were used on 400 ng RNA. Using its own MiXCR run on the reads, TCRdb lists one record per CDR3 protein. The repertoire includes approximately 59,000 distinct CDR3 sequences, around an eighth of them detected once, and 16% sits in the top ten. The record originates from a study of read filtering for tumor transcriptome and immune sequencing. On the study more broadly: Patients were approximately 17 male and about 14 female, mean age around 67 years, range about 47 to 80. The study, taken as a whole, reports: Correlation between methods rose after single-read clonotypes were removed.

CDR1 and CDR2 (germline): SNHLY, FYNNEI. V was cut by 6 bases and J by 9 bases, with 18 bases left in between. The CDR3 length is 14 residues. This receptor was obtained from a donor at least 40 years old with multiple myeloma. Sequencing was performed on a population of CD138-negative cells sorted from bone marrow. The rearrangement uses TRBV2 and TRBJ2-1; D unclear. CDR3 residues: CASSRSGGYGEQFF. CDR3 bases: TGTGCCAGCAGCCGTTCGGGCGGATACGGTGAGCAGTTCTTC.